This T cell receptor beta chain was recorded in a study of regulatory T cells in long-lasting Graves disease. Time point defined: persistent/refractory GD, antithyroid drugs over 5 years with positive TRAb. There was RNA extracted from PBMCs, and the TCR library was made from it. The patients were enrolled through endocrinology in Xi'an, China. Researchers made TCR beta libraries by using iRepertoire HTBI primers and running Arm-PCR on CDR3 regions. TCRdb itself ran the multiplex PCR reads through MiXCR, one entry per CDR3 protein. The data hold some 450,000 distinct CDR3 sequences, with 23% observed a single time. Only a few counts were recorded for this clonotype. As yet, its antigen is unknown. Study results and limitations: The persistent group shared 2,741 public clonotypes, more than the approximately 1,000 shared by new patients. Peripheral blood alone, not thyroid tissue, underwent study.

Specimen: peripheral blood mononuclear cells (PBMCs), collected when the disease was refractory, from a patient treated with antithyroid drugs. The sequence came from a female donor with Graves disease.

In nucleotides, the CDR3 is TGTGCCAGCAGCTCGGCGGGCACCGGGGAGCTGTTTTTT. Its translation: CASSSAGTGELFF. The rearrangement uses TRBV11-3 and TRBJ2-2; weak D call: TRBD2 (5 bases). The CDR3 sequence is 13 residues long. The V and J ends lost 4 bases and 4 bases respectively, with 7 bases between them. CDR1 SGHNT and CDR2 YENEEA come from the germline V gene.